Reported below is one T cell receptor beta chain. Sequenced by immunoSEQ multiplex PCR; TCRdb stores in-frame clones only, minus some. The profile shows around 280,000 clones, around 86% of them singletons. The data belong to a study of blood T cell repertoires in COVID-19. Participants were aged roughly 18 to 100 years from roughly 25 US areas. Cohort 3 donors were reported recovered after two negative PCRs, clearance, or symptom resolution. This TCR was recovered from a woman between 35 and 50 years old who had recovered from COVID-19. Input material: PBMCs or T cells enriched from blood (not recorded which).

This CDR3 is CSVRVGNEKLFF. The CDR3 nucleotides read TGCAGCGTGAGGGTGGGGAATGAAAAACTGTTTTTT. This rearrangement joins TRBV29-1 to TRBJ1-4; D uncertain. Trimming cost V 6 bases and J 5 bases, with 10 bases left between them. This CDR3 comprises 12 residues. From germline, CDR1 is SQVTM and CDR2 ANQGSEA. The whole variable domain, remainder taken from reference TRBV29-1 and TRBJ1-4, is SAVISQKPSRDICQRGTSLTIQCQVDSQVTMMFWYRQQPGQSLTLIATANQGSEATYESGFVIDKFPISRPNLTFSTLTVSNMSPEDSSIYLCSVRVGNEKLFFGSGTQLSVL.